This T cell receptor beta chain was found in a study of blood T cells in healthy people across ages. Through a sample-barcoded 5' primer and a J-beta primer mix, a second PCR was run for roughly 6 to 12 cycles. TCRdb itself ran the 5' RACE reads through MiXCR, one entry per CDR3 protein. This table has about a million distinct CDR3 sequences, roughly half appearing once. Germline assignment: CDR1 DFQATT and CDR2 SNEGSKA (reference sequence). This CDR3 spans 12 amino acids. The V and J ends lost 2 bases and 11 bases respectively, with 15 bases between them. Extractions gave at least 5 micrograms of total RNA per sample.

The sample was blood. This clonotype was sampled from a woman in her fifties or sixties in good health. The rearrangement uses TRBV20-1 and TRBJ2-5; D is perhaps TRBD1 (5 bases). CDR3: CSARPFQGEQYF. CDR3 DNA sequence: TGCAGTGCTAGACCCTTCCAGGGTGAGCAGTACTTC.